The 14 T cell receptor beta chains reported below all come from one sample, sequenced in a study of CD8+CD57+ T cells in acquired aplastic anemia. Profiling that covered TCR beta VDJ and CDR3 relied on genomic DNA as its template. TCRdb itself ran the reads through MiXCR, one entry per CDR3 protein. The sample shows approximately 200,000 distinct CDR3 sequences, 55% to 70% of them seen only once. Sequencing used sorted CD4+, CD8+, or CD8+CD57+ T cells (not recorded which) from PBMCs. The receptors derive from a human donor with severe aplastic anemia or a healthy control (not recorded which).

The chain has TRBV7-9 and TRBJ1-1, with D tentatively TRBD1 (5 bases). The germline gives CDR1 SEHNR, CDR2 FQNEAQ (reference sequence). The CDR3 runs to 14 residues. The germline V and J ends were trimmed by 4 bases and 2 bases, with 11 bases remaining between them. The CDR3, as DNA: TGTGCCAGCAGCTCCGGGGGAGTTAACACTGAAGCTTTCTTT. As protein: CASSSGGVNTEAFF.

V usage is TRBV2 and J usage is TRBJ2-5, with 8 nucleotides matching TRBD2. J lost 7 bases, V lost 1 base, and 2 bases had no gene match. CDR1 and CDR2 from the germline V gene are SNHLY and FYNNEI. This CDR3 has 13 residues. The CDR3 protein is CASSEGTSRTQYF. CDR3 in DNA: TGTGCCAGCAGTGAAGGGACTAGCAGGACCCAGTACTTC.

V usage is TRBV24-1 and J usage is TRBJ1-2; D not resolved. The V gene's germline CDR1 is KGHDR and CDR2 SFDVKD. The CDR3 covers 13 residues. V lost 9 bases and J lost 2, with 12 bases in between. The CDR3 DNA follows: TGTGCCACCTCCAAGACCGCGAACTATGGCTACACCTTC. It yields the protein CATSKTANYGYTF.

The J gene is TRBJ2-2, the V gene TRBV5-1; D unclear. CDR3 length equals 14 residues. Deletions cut 0 bases from V and 6 bases from J, with 9 bases between. Germline CDR1 is SGHRS and CDR2 is YFSETQ. The CDR3: CASSLGDTAGELFF. As DNA, the CDR3 is TGCGCCAGCAGCTTGGGTGATACTGCCGGGGAGCTGTTTTTT.

This chain links TRBV10-3 with TRBJ2-6; 9 positions match TRBD1. The germline CDR1 and CDR2 sequences are ENHRY and SYGVKD. J gave up 0 bases and V 11 bases, and 5 bases lay outside the gene matches. The CDR3 consists of 15 residues. The DNA of the CDR3 is TGTGCCTCGGGACAGGGAGCCTCTGGGGCCAACGTCCTGACTTTC. This gives the protein CASGQGASGANVLTF.

This clonotype has a count of ten or more. This sequence joins TRBV6-2 or TRBV6-3 and TRBJ1-5; 8 bases agree with TRBD1. Germline V gene lookup returns CDR1 MNHEY and CDR2 SVGEGT. With V trimmed by 6 bases and J by 0 bases, 4 bases remained unmatched. CDR3 length: 15 amino acids. The CDR3 DNA reads TGTGCCAGCAGGTCGGGACAGGCTAGCAATCAGCCCCAGCATTTT. It codes for CASRSGQASNQPQHF.

This clonotype showed up just a few times. The V gene is TRBV29-1, the J gene TRBJ2-7, with 11 nucleotides matching TRBD1. Germline trimming cut 6 bases from V and 3 bases from J; bases unmatched to any gene: 7. The CDR3 consists of 14 residues. Germline-derived CDR1 and CDR2 are SQVTM and ANQGSEA. This CDR3 is CSVLPGTGGYEQYF. The CDR3, as DNA: TGCAGCGTCCTACCCGGGACAGGGGGCTACGAGCAGTACTTC.

The V gene is TRBV7-9, the J gene TRBJ2-2; TRBD2 matches at 8 bases. V gave up 4 bases and J gave up 0 bases; unmatched junction bases: 19. Germline V gives CDR1 SEHNR, CDR2 FQNEAQ (reference sequence). The CDR3 contains 21 residues. CDR3 sequence reads: CASSSNALAGTSDANTGELFF. The CDR3, as DNA: TGTGCCAGCAGCTCCAACGCTCTAGCGGGTACCTCCGACGCGAACACCGGGGAGCTGTTTTTT.

V gene TRBV2 combines with J gene TRBJ2-5; D is unclear. This CDR3 spans 12 amino acids. In germline, CDR1 is SNHLY, CDR2 FYNNEI. V lost 4 bases to trimming and J lost 3 bases, with 6 bases between them. CDR3 loop: CASSGNKETQYF. DNA of the CDR3: TGTGCCAGCAGTGGTAATAAAGAGACCCAGTACTTC.

The J gene is TRBJ1-2, the V gene TRBV29-1; D remains unclear. Germline lookup yields CDR1 SQVTM and CDR2 ANQGSEA. The CDR3 loop spans 13 amino acids. Trimming removed 3 bases from V and 5 bases from J, with 13 bases in between. CDR3 sequence (DNA): TGCAGCGTTGATTCTTCGGGGAGATATGGCTACACCTTC. Its translation: CSVDSSGRYGYTF. Using reference TRBV29-1 and TRBJ1-2 for the parts outside the CDR3, the full variable domain is SAVISQKPSRDICQRGTSLTIQCQVDSQVTMMFWYRQQPGQSLTLIATANQGSEATYESGFVIDKFPISRPNLTFSTLTVSNMSPEDSSIYLCSVDSSGRYGYTFGSGTRLTVV.

CDR3 loop: CASSIGSSEQYF. CDR3 sequence (DNA): TGTGCCAGTAGTATTGGGTCGAGCGAGCAGTACTTC. This rearrangement joins TRBV19 to TRBJ2-7; D remains ambiguous. The V end was cut by 3 bases, the J end by 6 bases, with 9 bases between. The V gene's germline CDR1 is LNHDA and CDR2 SQIVND (reference sequence). The CDR3 covers 12 residues.

This clonotype came up a few times. This chain connects TRBV20-1 to TRBJ2-7; TRBD2 agrees at 7 bases. V lost 5 bases, J lost 4 bases, and 2 bases stayed unmatched. Germline V gene lookup returns CDR1 DFQATT and CDR2 SNEGSKA (reference sequence). The CDR3 is 11 residues long. The CDR3 here is CSAGGGYEQYF. For the CDR3, the DNA is TGCAGTGCTGGGGGGGGGTACGAGCAGTACTTC.

The chain has TRBV11-3 and TRBJ2-7, with D perhaps assigned TRBD1 or TRBD2 (5 bases each). The CDR3 runs to 18 residues. Looked up from germline, CDR1 is SGHNT and CDR2 is YENEEA. V was pared by 5 bases and J by 3 bases, with 26 bases between. The CDR3 sequence is CASSPLPWGGSFYYEQYF. As DNA, the CDR3 is TGTGCCAGCAGCCCTCTCCCGTGGGGCGGGTCTTTTTACTACGAGCAGTACTTC.

This clonotype occurred once. One end of the junction varies from germline; a read error may be responsible. The chain is built from TRBV5-5 and TRBJ2-1; 9 bases align to TRBD1. The CDR3 runs 14 residues. Germline V gene sequence: CDR1 SGHKS, CDR2 YYEKEE (reference sequence). DNA for the CDR3: TGCGCCAGCAGCTTGGACAGGGGAAACAATGAGCAGTTCTTC. Its translation: CASSLDRGNNEQFF.